The 31 T cell receptor beta chains reported below all come from one sample, sequenced in a study of spatial heterogeneity in lung cancer. Time point reported: sample taken at primary tumor resection. Each CDR3 protein is one row after TCRdb ran MiXCR on the 5' RACE reads. The sample consists of around 100,000 distinct CDR3 sequences, approximately 4% of them appearing once. General study points: Tumoral mutation counts were tracked by counts of expanded intratumoral alpha and beta TCRs.

These TCRs' antigens remain unknown. The sample here was lung tumor tissue, taken at surgery. The receptors originated from a male donor with early-stage non-small cell lung cancer.

This clonotype was observed many times. V gene TRBV12-3 or TRBV12-4 combines with J gene TRBJ1-1; D not resolved. This CDR3 has 13 residues. Deletions cut 6 bases from V and 4 bases from J, with 12 bases between. The CDR3 reads CASSRIVPTEAFF. The CDR3 DNA reads as TGTGCCAGCAGCCGGATTGTTCCCACTGAAGCTTTCTTT.

The chain uses TRBV24-1 and TRBJ1-5; possible D gene TRBD1, 6 bases. V lost 4 bases, J lost 4 bases, and 10 bases lay in between. The germline V gene has CDR1 KGHDR and CDR2 SFDVKD. This CDR3 has 14 residues. CDR3 in amino acids: CATSEGGRNQPQHF. Here the CDR3 DNA reads TGTGCCACCAGTGAGGGGGGCAGGAATCAGCCCCAGCATTTT.

This clonotype was picked up many times. The chain uses TRBV16 and TRBJ1-2, with D maybe TRBD1 (5 bases). Trimming cost V 1 base and J 0 bases, with 21 bases left between them. CDR3 length equals 19 residues. The V gene's germline CDR1 is KGHSY and CDR2 FQNENV. The CDR3 reads CASSQFRGGVGLANYGYTF. In DNA, the CDR3 is TGTGCCAGCAGCCAATTTCGCGGAGGGGTTGGGTTAGCTAACTATGGCTACACCTTC.

Ten or more counts support this clonotype. The chain uses TRBV4-2 and TRBJ2-2; 12 bases line up with TRBD2. Germline-derived CDR1 and CDR2 are LGHNA and YNFKEQ. CDR3 length equals 16 residues. Unmatched junction bases numbered 3, after V lost 0 bases and J lost 7 bases. CDR3 sequence (DNA): TGTGCCAGCAGCCAAGATCTAGCGGGAGGGGTCGGGGAGCTGTTTTTT. Encoded protein: CASSQDLAGGVGELFF.

The table lists this clonotype with many counts. V usage is TRBV10-3 and J usage is TRBJ2-1; TRBD2 is a possible D gene (6 bases). Per germline, CDR1 ENHRY and CDR2 SYGVKD. V was pared by 7 bases and J by 4 bases, with 17 bases between. The CDR3 is 15 residues long. The CDR3 DNA is TGTGCCATCAAGTCCCAGGGACTCGGATACAATGAGCAGTTCTTC. Protein: CAIKSQGLGYNEQFF.

This clonotype was counted between two and nine times. CDR3 in DNA: TGTGCCAGCAGTTTGGCAGGGATCGCCTACGAGCAGTACTTC. Translating gives CASSLAGIAYEQYF. This chain uses TRBV28 with TRBJ2-7, with D perhaps TRBD1 (5 bases). The length of the CDR3 is 14 residues. V was clipped by 3 bases and J by 2 bases, with 11 bases between them. From germline, CDR1 is MDHEN and CDR2 SYDVKM.

Many counts were recorded for this clonotype. The genes are TRBV6-6 and TRBJ2-7; D is perhaps TRBD2 (5 bases). The CDR3 extends over 11 amino acids. The ends were cut back, 8 bases at V and 3 bases at J, with 8 bases in the middle. CDR1 MNHNY and CDR2 SVGAGI come from the germline V gene (reference sequence). CDR3 nucleotide sequence: TGTGCCAGCCTAGCCGGCTACGAGCAGTACTTC. Translation: CASLAGYEQYF.

This clonotype has a count of ten or more. V is TRBV20-1 and J is TRBJ2-1; 11 positions match TRBD2. The CDR3 runs 14 residues. V was pared by 1 base and J by 6 bases, with 2 bases of the junction left unmatched. Germline CDR1 reads DFQATT; CDR2 reads SNEGSKA (reference sequence). The CDR3 sequence is CSARGLAGPNEQFF. The CDR3 coding sequence is TGCAGTGCTAGAGGACTAGCGGGGCCCAATGAGCAGTTCTTC.

This clonotype was seen a handful of times. The chain carries TRBV6-6 and TRBJ2-7; 10 bases align to TRBD1. Germline lookup yields CDR1 MNHNY and CDR2 SVGAGI (reference sequence). V shed 6 bases and J 5 bases; nucleotides not matched to a gene: 10. CDR3 length: 15 residues. CDR3 loop: CASRRTGQGTHEQYF. The CDR3 nucleotides read TGTGCCAGCAGAAGAACGGGACAGGGGACCCACGAGCAGTACTTC.

This rearrangement joins TRBV14 to TRBJ2-5; D is perhaps TRBD2 (6 bases). The CDR3 runs 14 residues. From germline, CDR1 is SGHDN and CDR2 FVKESK. Trimming removed 4 bases at V and 5 bases at J, with 14 bases between. CDR3 amino acids: CASSLRESRETQYF. The CDR3 coding sequence is TGTGCCAGCAGCCTCCGGGAGTCTCGGGAGACCCAGTACTTC.

This clonotype was seen many times. This sequence joins TRBV9 and TRBJ2-3, with 11 bases lining up with TRBD2. Trimming at V came to 3 bases and at J to 4 bases, leaving 7 bases not matched to a gene. The CDR3 is 16 residues long. Germline CDR1 is SGDLS and CDR2 is YYNGEE. CDR3 DNA sequence: TGTGCCAGCAGCGACCCGACTAGCGGGGTGCCAGATACGCAGTATTTT. It is translated as CASSDPTSGVPDTQYF.

Only a few counts were recorded for this clonotype. The J gene is TRBJ1-5, the V gene TRBV6-1; TRBD1 might be the D (6 bases). The CDR3 is 13 amino acids. The V and J ends lost 7 bases and 5 bases respectively, with 12 bases between them. Germline V lookup: CDR1 MNHNS, CDR2 SASEGT. The CDR3 DNA is TGTGCCAGCAAGGACAGAATTGATCAGCCCCAGCATTTT. It is translated as CASKDRIDQPQHF.

V is TRBV6-6 and J is TRBJ2-2; D may be TRBD2 (5 bases). Trimming left V 0 bases short and J 0 bases short, with 17 bases between. Per the germline V gene, CDR1 is MNHNY and CDR2 is SVGAGI (reference sequence). The CDR3 runs 19 residues. In DNA, the CDR3 is TGTGCCAGCAGTTACTCGATTGAGGTAGCGCGACCGAACACCGGGGAGCTGTTTTTT. Translated: CASSYSIEVARPNTGELFF.

This clonotype has ten or more counts. The V and J genes are TRBV27 and TRBJ1-1; TRBD1 matches at 7 bases. The CDR3 length is 15 residues. The V gene's germline CDR1 is MNHEY and CDR2 SMNVEV (reference sequence). The trim removed 6 bases at V and 0 bases at J, leaving 7 bases unmatched. CDR3 sequence: CASRGAGGMNTEAFF. In DNA form, the CDR3 reads TGTGCCAGCAGGGGGGCAGGGGGTATGAACACTGAAGCTTTCTTT.

The rearrangement links TRBV29-1 to TRBJ2-3; D gene unclear. The CDR3 covers 13 residues. Germline V gives CDR1 SQVTM, CDR2 ANQGSEA. Trimming removed 1 base from V and 2 bases from J, with 7 bases in between. The CDR3 protein is CSVEAQPTDTQYF. The CDR3 coding sequence is TGCAGCGTTGAAGCTCAGCCCACAGATACGCAGTATTTT.

This clonotype came up once. A read error may be the cause here, since a much bigger clone is one base away. The CDR3 DNA follows: TGTGCCAGCAGTTTAGGCTCCACCTACAATGAGCAGCTCTTC. As protein: CASSLGSTYNEQLF. This chain uses TRBV27 with TRBJ2-1, with D uncertain. The CDR3 totals 14 residues. In germline, CDR1 is MNHEY, CDR2 SMNVEV (reference sequence).

This clonotype was recorded many times. The CDR3 DNA is TGTGCCATCAGTGACCCTGGACAGGGGGCGGTTTTGAATGGCTACACCTTC. It yields the protein CAISDPGQGAVLNGYTF. This chain joins TRBV10-3 and TRBJ1-2, with 11 bases aligning to TRBD1. This CDR3 has 17 amino acids. From germline, CDR1 is ENHRY and CDR2 SYGVKD. Trimming at V came to 3 bases and at J to 6 bases, leaving 12 bases not matched to a gene.

The table lists this clonotype with many counts. The genes are TRBV27 and TRBJ2-3; 10 bases map to TRBD2. CDR3 length equals 15 residues. The trim removed 5 bases at V and 5 bases at J, leaving 7 bases unmatched. Germline V gene lookup returns CDR1 MNHEY and CDR2 SMNVEV (reference sequence). The CDR3 spells CASSAWTSGIDTQYF. CDR3 DNA: TGTGCCAGCAGTGCCTGGACTAGCGGAATAGATACGCAGTATTTT.

This clonotype was recorded a few times. J is TRBJ2-1 and V is TRBV2; either TRBD1 or TRBD2 may supply D (5 bases each). Germline CDR1 reads SNHLY; CDR2 reads FYNNEI. Between the trimmed V and J ends, which lost 10 bases and 0 bases, there was a span of 16 bases. The CDR3 extends over 15 amino acids. The CDR3 is CATRKAGASYNEQFF. CDR3 bases: TGTGCCACCCGAAAGGCCGGGGCCTCCTACAATGAGCAGTTCTTC.

Many counts were recorded for this clonotype. The rearrangement links TRBV27 to TRBJ2-7, with D uncertain. V was cut by 6 bases and J by 1 base, with 13 bases left in between. CDR1 is MNHEY and CDR2 is SMNVEV in the germline V gene (reference sequence). The CDR3 contains 14 residues. This CDR3 reads CASSRHGLSYEQYF. CDR3 coding DNA: TGTGCCAGCAGCCGTCACGGTTTGTCCTACGAGCAGTACTTC.

This clonotype came up a few times. The chain has TRBV12-3 or TRBV12-4 and TRBJ2-5; D perhaps matches TRBD2 (5 bases). This CDR3 comprises 14 residues. V was clipped by 3 bases and J by 6 bases, with 14 bases between them. The CDR3 sequence is CASSFGPTGKTQYF. For the CDR3, the DNA is TGTGCCAGCAGTTTCGGCCCGACGGGGAAGACCCAGTACTTC.

This clonotype was seen at least ten times. The chain combines TRBV28 with TRBJ2-6; the D is unclear. Trimming shortened V by 4 bases and J by 1 base, and 11 bases separated the two germline ends. The CDR3 has 16 residues. Germline loops: CDR1 MDHEN, CDR2 SYDVKM. CDR3 protein: CASSSYWGSGANVLTF. The CDR3, as DNA: TGTGCCAGCAGTTCGTACTGGGGTTCTGGGGCCAACGTCCTGACTTTC.

This clonotype has a handful of counts. V and J are TRBV5-1 and TRBJ2-7; D may match TRBD1 or TRBD2 (5 bases each). The CDR3 loop spans 14 amino acids. Germline loops: CDR1 SGHRS, CDR2 YFSETQ. Trimming removed 4 bases from V and 4 bases from J, with 15 bases in between. The CDR3 loop is CASSPRTGLYEQYF. DNA of the CDR3: TGCGCCAGCAGCCCAAGGACGGGGCTTTACGAGCAGTACTTC.

This clonotype occurred many times. The chain joins TRBV7-9 to TRBJ2-2; 8 bases align to TRBD2. The CDR3 totals 20 residues. Trimming at V came to 3 bases and at J to 5 bases, leaving 20 bases not matched to a gene. The V gene's germline CDR1 is SEHNR and CDR2 FQNEAQ (reference sequence). Here the CDR3 reads CASSLKRRWSTSGQTGELFF. The DNA for the CDR3 is TGTGCCAGCAGCTTGAAGCGAAGGTGGTCAACTAGCGGACAAACCGGGGAGCTGTTTTTT.

This clonotype was recorded at least ten times. The chain uses TRBV29-1 and TRBJ2-5, with D possibly TRBD2 on 5 matching bases. This CDR3 has 11 residues. Germline values: CDR1 SQVTM, CDR2 ANQGSEA. V dropped 4 bases and J dropped 5 bases, with 8 bases sitting between them. Here the CDR3 reads CSVAGSETQYF. The CDR3 nucleotides are TGCAGCGTTGCGGGGTCGGAGACCCAGTACTTC.

The chain links TRBV29-1 to TRBJ2-1; D gene ambiguous. The CDR3 is 13 residues long. Germline assignment: CDR1 SQVTM and CDR2 ANQGSEA. V lost 7 bases and J lost 12, with 22 bases in between. The CDR3 loop is CSARSARVGSQFF. The CDR3 nucleotides read TGCAGCGCCCGATCGGCTAGGGTTGGATCGCAGTTCTTC.

The table lists this clonotype with many counts. This rearrangement joins TRBV20-1 to TRBJ2-2; 10 bases fit TRBD2. The CDR3 has 16 residues. J gave up 1 base and V 5 bases, and 7 bases lay outside the gene matches. Germline lookup yields CDR1 DFQATT and CDR2 SNEGSKA (reference sequence). CDR3 in amino acids: CSARVAGGQNTGELFF. The CDR3 DNA sequence: TGCAGTGCTCGGGTAGCGGGAGGCCAGAACACCGGGGAGCTGTTTTTT.

This clonotype was found many times. V and J are TRBV18 and TRBJ2-3, with D perhaps matching TRBD2 (5 bases). This CDR3 region has 15 residues. V was cut by 2 bases and J by 4 bases, with 13 bases left in between. The V gene's germline CDR1 is KGHSH and CDR2 LQKENI. DNA for the CDR3: TGTGCCAGCTCACCAATCGATGAGGGTTCAGATACGCAGTATTTT. It specifies CASSPIDEGSDTQYF.

The chain has TRBV2 and TRBJ1-2; D remains ambiguous. Germline assignment: CDR1 SNHLY and CDR2 FYNNEI. V lost 5 bases to trimming and J lost 3 bases, with 10 bases between them. This CDR3 has 13 residues. The CDR3 sequence: CASSRSADYGYTF. As DNA, the CDR3 is TGTGCCAGCAGTAGGTCCGCCGACTATGGCTACACCTTC.

The table lists this clonotype with many counts. The chain carries TRBV4-1 and TRBJ2-7, with TRBD1 identical over 8 bases. The CDR3 loop spans 16 amino acids. Germline V lookup: CDR1 MGHRA, CDR2 YSYEKL. Trimming took 4 bases from V and 0 from J; bases not matched to a gene: 8. The CDR3 DNA reads as TGCGCCAGCAGCCCTTCCCGGACAGGGCTCTCCTACGAGCAGTACTTC. Its translation: CASSPSRTGLSYEQYF.

At least ten counts were recorded for this clonotype. The DNA for the CDR3 is TGTGCCATCAGAGATGGGGGCACAGATACGCAGTATTTT. Translation: CAIRDGGTDTQYF. The gene calls are TRBV10-3 and TRBJ2-3; D is uncertain. Germline V gene data show CDR1 as ENHRY and CDR2 as SYGVKD. Trimming took 6 bases from V and 1 from J, leaving 8 bases between them. The CDR3 runs 13 residues.